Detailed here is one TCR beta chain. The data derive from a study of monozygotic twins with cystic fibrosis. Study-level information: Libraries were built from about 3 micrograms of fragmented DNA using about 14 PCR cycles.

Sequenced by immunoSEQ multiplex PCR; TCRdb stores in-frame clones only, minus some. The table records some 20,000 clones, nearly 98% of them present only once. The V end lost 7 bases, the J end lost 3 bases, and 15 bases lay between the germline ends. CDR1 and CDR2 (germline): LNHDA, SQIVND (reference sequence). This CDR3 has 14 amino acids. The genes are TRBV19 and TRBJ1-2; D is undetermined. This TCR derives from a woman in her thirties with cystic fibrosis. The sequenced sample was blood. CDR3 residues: CASNPIHDDYGYTF. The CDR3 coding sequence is TGTGCCAGTAACCCCATCCACGACGACTATGGCTACACCTTC.